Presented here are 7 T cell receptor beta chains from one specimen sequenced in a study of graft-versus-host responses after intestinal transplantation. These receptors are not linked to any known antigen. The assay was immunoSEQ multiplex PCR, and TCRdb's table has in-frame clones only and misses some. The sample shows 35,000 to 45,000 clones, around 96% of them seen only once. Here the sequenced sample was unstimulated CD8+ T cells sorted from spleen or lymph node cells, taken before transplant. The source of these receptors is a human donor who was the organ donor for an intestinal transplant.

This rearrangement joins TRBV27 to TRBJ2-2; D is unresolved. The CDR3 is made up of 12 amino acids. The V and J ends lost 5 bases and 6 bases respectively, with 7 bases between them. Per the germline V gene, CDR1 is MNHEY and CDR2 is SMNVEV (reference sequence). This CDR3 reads CASSPHPGELFF. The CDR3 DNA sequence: TGTGCCAGCAGTCCCCATCCCGGGGAGCTGTTTTTT.

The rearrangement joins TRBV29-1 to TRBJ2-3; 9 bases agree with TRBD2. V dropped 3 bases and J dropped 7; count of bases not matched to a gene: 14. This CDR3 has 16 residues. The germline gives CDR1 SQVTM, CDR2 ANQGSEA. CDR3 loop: CSVDFGPERGENTQYF. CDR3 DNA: TGCAGCGTTGATTTTGGGCCAGAGCGGGGGGAAAATACGCAGTATTTT.

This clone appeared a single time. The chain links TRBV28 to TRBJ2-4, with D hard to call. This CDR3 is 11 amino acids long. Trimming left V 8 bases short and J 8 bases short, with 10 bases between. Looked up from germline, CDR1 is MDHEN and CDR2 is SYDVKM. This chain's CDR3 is CASGRWDIQYF. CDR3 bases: TGTGCCAGCGGACGTTGGGACATTCAGTACTTC.

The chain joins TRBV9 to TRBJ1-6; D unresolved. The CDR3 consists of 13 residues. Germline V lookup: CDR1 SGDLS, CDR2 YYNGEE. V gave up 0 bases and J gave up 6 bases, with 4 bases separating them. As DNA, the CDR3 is TGTGCCAGCAGCGTAGGTTCTAATTCACCCCTCCACTTT. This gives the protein CASSVGSNSPLHF.

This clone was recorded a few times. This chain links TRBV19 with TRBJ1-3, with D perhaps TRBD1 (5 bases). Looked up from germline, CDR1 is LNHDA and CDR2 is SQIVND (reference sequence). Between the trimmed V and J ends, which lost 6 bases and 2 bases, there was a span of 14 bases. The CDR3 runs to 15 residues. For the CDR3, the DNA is TGTGCCAGTAGCCGACAAGGGACGGCTGGAAACACCATATATTTT. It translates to CASSRQGTAGNTIYF.

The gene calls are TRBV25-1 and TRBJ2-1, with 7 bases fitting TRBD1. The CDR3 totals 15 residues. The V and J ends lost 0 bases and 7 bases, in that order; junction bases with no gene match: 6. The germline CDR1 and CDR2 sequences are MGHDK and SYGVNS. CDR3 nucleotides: TGTGCCAGCAGTGAATATTTGTCCAGGGGGAATGAGCAGTTCTTC. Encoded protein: CASSEYLSRGNEQFF.

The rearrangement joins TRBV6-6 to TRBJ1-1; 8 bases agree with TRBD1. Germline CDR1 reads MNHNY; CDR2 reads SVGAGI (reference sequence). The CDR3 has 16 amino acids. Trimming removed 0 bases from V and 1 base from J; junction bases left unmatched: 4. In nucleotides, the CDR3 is TGTGCCAGCAGTTACTCGCGAGGACAGGGGAACACTGAAGCTTTCTTT. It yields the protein CASSYSRGQGNTEAFF.